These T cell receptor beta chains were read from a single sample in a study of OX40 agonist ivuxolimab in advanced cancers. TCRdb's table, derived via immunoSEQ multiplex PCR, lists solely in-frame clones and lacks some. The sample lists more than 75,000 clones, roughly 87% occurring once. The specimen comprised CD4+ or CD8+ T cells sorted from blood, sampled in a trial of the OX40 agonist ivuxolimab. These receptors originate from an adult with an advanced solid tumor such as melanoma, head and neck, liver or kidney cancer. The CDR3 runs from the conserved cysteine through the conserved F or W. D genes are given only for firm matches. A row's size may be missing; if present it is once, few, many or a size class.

DNA: TGTGCCAGCAGTGGTTGGACCAGGGATGATGAAAAACTGTTTTTT; CDR3: CASSGWTRDDEKLFF; J: TRBJ1-4; V: TRBV28; size: .; D: .
DNA: TGTGCCAGCAGTTTTATCCGGACAGCAAACTATGGCTACACCTTC; CDR3: CASSFIRTANYGYTF; J: TRBJ1-2; V: TRBV6-6; size: .; D: .
DNA: TGTGCCAGCAGCCGAGGGCTCGAGCAGTACTTC; CDR3: CASSRGLEQYF; J: TRBJ2-7; V: TRBV5-5; size: .; D: .
DNA: TGTGCCAGCAGCTACGACCACTACGAGCAGTACTTC; CDR3: CASSYDHYEQYF; J: TRBJ2-7; V: TRBV7-2; size: .; D: .
DNA: TGTGCCAGCAGCCAAAATACAGGGGTCAATGAGCAGTTCTTC; CDR3: CASSQNTGVNEQFF; J: TRBJ2-1; V: TRBV4-2; size: .; D: TRBD1
DNA: TGTGCCAGTAGTGTACGAGCAGCCTATGGCTACACCTTC; CDR3: CASSVRAAYGYTF; J: TRBJ1-2; V: TRBV19; size: .; D: .
DNA: TGTGCCAGCTCACCCTCCAGGGGCACTGAAGCTTTCTTT; CDR3: CASSPSRGTEAFF; J: TRBJ1-1; V: TRBV18; size: .; D: .
DNA: TGTGCCAGCAGTCCCGGCCCCGGAGTGGGAGCCACTGAAGCTTTCTTT; CDR3: CASSPGPGVGATEAFF; J: TRBJ1-1; V: TRBV28; size: .; D: .
DNA: TGTGCCAGCAGCCTCAACCCCCGCGGGGGAGGCTACACCTTC; CDR3: CASSLNPRGGGYTF; J: TRBJ1-2; V: TRBV28; size: .; D: .
DNA: TGTGCCAGCAGCGTGGCCCAGGGGAGCACAGATACGCAGTATTTT; CDR3: CASSVAQGSTDTQYF; J: TRBJ2-3; V: TRBV9; size: .; D: .
DNA: TGTGCCAGCAGCTTGGTACGAGGAGGACAAGAGACCCAGTACTTC; CDR3: CASSLVRGGQETQYF; J: TRBJ2-5; V: TRBV7-2; size: .; D: .
DNA: TGTGCCAGCATCTATGGGGGTTCAGATACGCAGTATTTT; CDR3: CASIYGGSDTQYF; J: TRBJ2-3; V: TRBV5-6; size: .; D: .
DNA: TGTGCCAGCAGATTGAATCGAGGGTTGTATGGCTACACCTTC; CDR3: CASRLNRGLYGYTF; J: TRBJ1-2; V: TRBV27; size: once; D: .
DNA: TGCGCCAGCAGCCAATCCGGACCCCGCACAGATACGCAGTATTTT; CDR3: CASSQSGPRTDTQYF; J: TRBJ2-3; V: TRBV5-4; size: .; D: .
DNA: TGTGCCAGCAGCGTACGCTCAAGCGGCACAGATACGCAGTATTTT; CDR3: CASSVRSSGTDTQYF; J: TRBJ2-3; V: TRBV9; size: .; D: .
DNA: TGTGCCAGCAGCCAAGAGGGCCGCCGCAAAGCTTTCTTT; CDR3: CASSQEGRRKAFF; J: TRBJ1-1; V: TRBV28; size: .; D: .
DNA: TGCGCCAGCAGCTTCGTATCGAACACTGAAGCTTTCTTT; CDR3: CASSFVSNTEAFF; J: TRBJ1-1; V: TRBV5-1; size: .; D: .
DNA: TGTGCCAGCAGTTTTTGGGCCAGGGAGCTTTCCGGCCGCAATCAGCCCCAGCATTTT; CDR3: CASSFWARELSGRNQPQHF; J: TRBJ1-5; V: TRBV27; size: .; D: .
DNA: TGTGCCAGTAGTCCCTTGGGGAGGGGGCGAAGTAATGAAAAACTGTTTTTT; CDR3: CASSPLGRGRSNEKLFF; J: TRBJ1-4; V: TRBV19; size: .; D: TRBD1
DNA: TGTGCCAGCAGCTTAGCAATTCGGGATACGCAGTATTTT; CDR3: CASSLAIRDTQYF; J: TRBJ2-3; V: TRBV7-2; size: once; D: .
DNA: TGTGCCAGCAGCTCTCGAGAGACCCAGTACTTC; CDR3: CASSSRETQYF; J: TRBJ2-5; V: TRBV5-6; size: .; D: .
DNA: TGTGCCAGCAGCGCTAAACCTGGGAGGGCCGAAGGCACAGATACGCAGTATTTT; CDR3: CASSAKPGRAEGTDTQYF; J: TRBJ2-3; V: TRBV5-4; size: .; D: TRBD2
DNA: TGCGCCAGCAGCCATCTCGGGACAACCCTCAATGAGCAGTTCTTC; CDR3: CASSHLGTTLNEQFF; J: TRBJ2-1; V: TRBV4-1; size: .; D: .
DNA: TGTGCCAGCACTCGACTAGCGGGGTACTACGAGCAGTACTTC; CDR3: CASTRLAGYYEQYF; J: TRBJ2-7; V: TRBV6-5; size: .; D: TRBD2
DNA: TGTGCCAGCAGTTTTGTGGGGGCTGCCGGAAACACCATATATTTT; CDR3: CASSFVGAAGNTIYF; J: TRBJ1-3; V: TRBV28; size: .; D: .
DNA: TGTGCCAGCAGTTTGTCCAATTTTGGAAACACCATATATTTT; CDR3: CASSLSNFGNTIYF; J: TRBJ1-3; V: TRBV27; size: few; D: .
DNA: TGCGCCAGCAGCCAAACAGGGACGGGCTACACCTTC; CDR3: CASSQTGTGYTF; J: TRBJ1-2; V: TRBV4-1; size: few; D: .
DNA: TGCGCCAGCAGCCCCGCCAACAGGGGAATTAATGAAAAACTGTTTTTT; CDR3: CASSPANRGINEKLFF; J: TRBJ1-4; V: TRBV5-1; size: .; D: TRBD1
DNA: TGTGCCAGCTCATACCGGGACGCTGGCTACACCTTC; CDR3: CASSYRDAGYTF; J: TRBJ1-2; V: TRBV18; size: once; D: .
DNA: TGTGCCAGCAGCTTAGCTAGACACTCACCCCTCCACTTT; CDR3: CASSLARHSPLHF; J: TRBJ1-6; V: TRBV7-2; size: .; D: .
DNA: TGTGCCAGCAGCTTGGACAGGGGAGTCACAGATACGCAGTATTTT; CDR3: CASSLDRGVTDTQYF; J: TRBJ2-3; V: TRBV5-6; size: once; D: TRBD1
DNA: TGTGCCAGCAGTGAGTGGGGATCCACCTACAATGAGCAGTTCTTC; CDR3: CASSEWGSTYNEQFF; J: TRBJ2-1; V: TRBV6-4; size: once; D: .
DNA: TGTGCCAGCAGCAAAGCGGGAGTAGTGAACACCGGGGAGCTGTTTTTT; CDR3: CASSKAGVVNTGELFF; J: TRBJ2-2; V: TRBV5-4; size: .; D: TRBD2
DNA: TGTGCCAGCAGCCCTACCTTAGATTCACCCCTCCACTTT; CDR3: CASSPTLDSPLHF; J: TRBJ1-6; V: TRBV9; size: .; D: .
DNA: TGTGCCAGCAGTGCCGGACTACTCGATGAGCAGTTCTTC; CDR3: CASSAGLLDEQFF; J: TRBJ2-1; V: TRBV6-4; size: once; D: .
DNA: TGTGCCAGCAGTGTGGGTAGCTCGAAAGCCAAAAACATTCAGTACTTC; CDR3: CASSVGSSKAKNIQYF; J: TRBJ2-4; V: TRBV2; size: .; D: .
DNA: TGTGCCACCAGCAGAGTTAGACAGGGAGGGCAGCCCCAGCATTTT; CDR3: CATSRVRQGGQPQHF; J: TRBJ1-5; V: TRBV15; size: once; D: TRBD1
DNA: TGTGCCAGCAACGACGGACAGGCCTATTCACCCCTCCACTTT; CDR3: CASNDGQAYSPLHF; J: TRBJ1-6; V: TRBV9; size: once; D: TRBD1
DNA: TGTGCCAGCAGCCCGCTTTACACCGGGGAGCTGTTTTTT; CDR3: CASSPLYTGELFF; J: TRBJ2-2; V: TRBV7-3; size: .; D: .
DNA: TGTGCCAGCAGTGCGGAAATCACAGGGTCGCACTTC; CDR3: CASSAEITGSHF; J: TRBJ1-2; V: TRBV2; size: .; D: .
DNA: TGCGCCAGCAGCCTAGAGGGGATGAACACTGAAGCTTTCTTT; CDR3: CASSLEGMNTEAFF; J: TRBJ1-1; V: TRBV4-1; size: .; D: .